This T cell receptor (beta chain) was profiled in a study of blood T cell repertoires in COVID-19. Study background: Whether acute or convalescent, the COVID-19 samples came from the United States, Italy and Spain. PBMCs, B-cell-depleted T cells, or T cells were the source of the cDNA or gDNA that made up the material.

A remark on this clone: Other DNA sequences in the sample encode the same CDR3.

Study processing details: The assay estimated nucleated cells by amplifying reference gene primers. The data were produced by immunoSEQ multiplex PCR, yet TCRdb's version contains in-frame clones alone and is incomplete. V and J calls and clone size follow that table, whereas D and trimming were derived from the DNA. The sample yields around 100,000 clones, approximately 84% seen once. The germline V gene has CDR1 SGHVS and CDR2 FNYEAQ. CDR3 length: 16 residues. With 1 base removed from V and 4 bases from J, the gap between germline ends came to 16 bases. What was sequenced was peripheral blood. The genes are TRBV7-6 and TRBJ1-2; D may be TRBD1 (5 bases). The sequence came from a human donor in a cohort sampled during active COVID-19. CDR3 nucleotides: TGTGCCAGCAGCTTAGGGACCGGGGGGGAGGGCTATGGCTACACCTTC. This sequence encodes CASSLGTGGEGYGYTF.